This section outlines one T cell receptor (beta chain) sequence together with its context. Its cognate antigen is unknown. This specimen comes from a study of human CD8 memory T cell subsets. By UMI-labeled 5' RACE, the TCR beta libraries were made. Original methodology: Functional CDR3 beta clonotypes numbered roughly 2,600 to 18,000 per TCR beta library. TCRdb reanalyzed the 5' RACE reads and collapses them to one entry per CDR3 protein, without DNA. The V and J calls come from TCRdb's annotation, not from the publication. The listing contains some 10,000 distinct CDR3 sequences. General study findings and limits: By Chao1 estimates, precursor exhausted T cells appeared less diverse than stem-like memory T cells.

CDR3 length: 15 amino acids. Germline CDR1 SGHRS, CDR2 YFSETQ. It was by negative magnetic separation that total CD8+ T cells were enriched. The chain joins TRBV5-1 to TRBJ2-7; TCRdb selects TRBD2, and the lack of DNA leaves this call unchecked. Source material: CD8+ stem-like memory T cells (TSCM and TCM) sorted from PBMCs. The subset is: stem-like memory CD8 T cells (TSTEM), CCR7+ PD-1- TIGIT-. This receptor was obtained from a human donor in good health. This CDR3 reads CASSLEGTSGYEQYF.